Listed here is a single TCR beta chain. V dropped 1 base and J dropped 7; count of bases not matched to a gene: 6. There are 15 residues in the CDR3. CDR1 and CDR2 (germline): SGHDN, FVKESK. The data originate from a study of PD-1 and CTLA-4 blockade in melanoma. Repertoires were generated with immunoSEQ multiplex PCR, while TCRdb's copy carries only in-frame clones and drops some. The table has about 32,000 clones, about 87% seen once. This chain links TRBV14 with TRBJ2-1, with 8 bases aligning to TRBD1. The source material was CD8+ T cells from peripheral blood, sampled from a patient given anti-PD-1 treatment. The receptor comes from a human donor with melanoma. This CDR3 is CASSQVQGGRNEQFF. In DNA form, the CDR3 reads TGTGCCAGCAGCCAAGTACAGGGGGGAAGGAATGAGCAGTTCTTC.